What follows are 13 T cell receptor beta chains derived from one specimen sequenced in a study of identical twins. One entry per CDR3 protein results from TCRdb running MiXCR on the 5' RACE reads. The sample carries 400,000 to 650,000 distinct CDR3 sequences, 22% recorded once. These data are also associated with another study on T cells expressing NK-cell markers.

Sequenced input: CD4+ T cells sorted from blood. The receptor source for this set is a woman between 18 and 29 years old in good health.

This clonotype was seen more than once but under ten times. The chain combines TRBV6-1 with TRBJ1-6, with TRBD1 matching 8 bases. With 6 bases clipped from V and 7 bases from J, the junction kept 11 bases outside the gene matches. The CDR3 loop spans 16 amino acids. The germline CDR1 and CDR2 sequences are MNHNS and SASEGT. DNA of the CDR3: TGTGCCAGCAGGTCGCAGGGGGCGAAAGGGAATTCACCCCTCCACTTT. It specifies CASRSQGAKGNSPLHF.

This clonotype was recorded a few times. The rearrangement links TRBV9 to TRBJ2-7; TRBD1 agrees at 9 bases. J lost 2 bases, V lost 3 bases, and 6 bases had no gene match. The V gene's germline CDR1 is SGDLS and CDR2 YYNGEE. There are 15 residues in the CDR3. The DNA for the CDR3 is TGTGCCAGCAGCGCCGGGACAGGGCTAACCTACGAGCAGTACTTC. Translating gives CASSAGTGLTYEQYF.

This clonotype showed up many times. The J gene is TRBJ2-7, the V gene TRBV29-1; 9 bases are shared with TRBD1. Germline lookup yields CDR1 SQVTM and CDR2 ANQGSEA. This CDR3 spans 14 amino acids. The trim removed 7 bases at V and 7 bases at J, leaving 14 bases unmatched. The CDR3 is CSASGQGTTREQYF. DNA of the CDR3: TGCAGCGCGTCCGGACAGGGGACGACAAGGGAGCAGTACTTC.

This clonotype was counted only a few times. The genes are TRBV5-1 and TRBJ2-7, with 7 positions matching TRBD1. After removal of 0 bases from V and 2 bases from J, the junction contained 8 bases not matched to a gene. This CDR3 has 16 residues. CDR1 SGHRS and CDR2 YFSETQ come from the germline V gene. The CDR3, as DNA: TGCGCCAGCAGCTTGGGGGCTGGGGACAGAGCCTACGAGCAGTACTTC. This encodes CASSLGAGDRAYEQYF.

The CDR3 here is CASSFLGRSTEAFF. The CDR3 coding sequence is TGTGCCAGCAGTTTCTTAGGCAGGAGCACTGAAGCTTTCTTT. V usage is TRBV12-3 or TRBV12-4 and J usage is TRBJ1-1; no reliable D call. Deletions cut 3 bases from V and 4 bases from J, with 12 bases between. This CDR3 is built from 14 residues.

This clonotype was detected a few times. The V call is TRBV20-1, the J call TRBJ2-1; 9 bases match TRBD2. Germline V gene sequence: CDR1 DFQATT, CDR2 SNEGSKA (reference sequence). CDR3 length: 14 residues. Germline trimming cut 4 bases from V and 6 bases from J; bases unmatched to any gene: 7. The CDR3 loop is CSATLAGAANEQFF. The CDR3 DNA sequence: TGCAGTGCTACATTAGCGGGAGCTGCCAATGAGCAGTTCTTC.

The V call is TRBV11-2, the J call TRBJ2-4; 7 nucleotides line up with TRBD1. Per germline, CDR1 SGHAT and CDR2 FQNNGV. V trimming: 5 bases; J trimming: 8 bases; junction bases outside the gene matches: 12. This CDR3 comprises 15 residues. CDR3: CASSAWTGRADIQYF. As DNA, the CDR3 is TGTGCCAGCAGCGCCTGGACAGGCCGGGCAGACATTCAGTACTTC.

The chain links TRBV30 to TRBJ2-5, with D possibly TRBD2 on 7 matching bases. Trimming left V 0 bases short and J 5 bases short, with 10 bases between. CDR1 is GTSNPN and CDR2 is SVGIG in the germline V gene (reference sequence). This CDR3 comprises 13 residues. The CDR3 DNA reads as TGTGCCTGGAGTGTAGGGGGGGTCGAGACCCAGTACTTC. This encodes CAWSVGGVETQYF.

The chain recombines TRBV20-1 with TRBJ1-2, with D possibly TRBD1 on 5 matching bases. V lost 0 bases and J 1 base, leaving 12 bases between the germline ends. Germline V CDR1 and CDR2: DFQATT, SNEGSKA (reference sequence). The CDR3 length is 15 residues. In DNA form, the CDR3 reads TGCAGTGCTAGAGATCGAGGGGCGAATAACTATGGCTACACCTTC. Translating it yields CSARDRGANNYGYTF.

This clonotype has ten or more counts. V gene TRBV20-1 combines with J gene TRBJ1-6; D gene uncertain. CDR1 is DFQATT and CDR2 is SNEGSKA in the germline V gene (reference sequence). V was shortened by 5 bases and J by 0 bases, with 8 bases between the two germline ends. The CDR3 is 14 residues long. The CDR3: CSAGVSSYNSPLHF. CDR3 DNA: TGCAGTGCTGGGGTTAGCTCCTATAATTCACCCCTCCACTTT.

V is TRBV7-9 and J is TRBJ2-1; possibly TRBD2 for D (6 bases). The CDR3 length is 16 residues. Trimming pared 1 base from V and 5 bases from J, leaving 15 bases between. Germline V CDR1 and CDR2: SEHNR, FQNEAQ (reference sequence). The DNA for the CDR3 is TGTGCCAGCAGCTTAGGGAAGGGAGGCGTTGACAATGAGCAGTTCTTC. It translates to CASSLGKGGVDNEQFF. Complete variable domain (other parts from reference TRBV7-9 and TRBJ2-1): DTGVSQNPRHKITKRGQNVTFRCDPISEHNRLYWYRQTLGQGPEFLTYFQNEAQLEKSRLLSDRFSAERPKGSFSTLEIQRTEQGDSAMYLCASSLGKGGVDNEQFFGPGTRLTVL.

The DNA of the CDR3 is TGTGCCAGCAGCTTAAACGGGGAGCTGTTTTTT. The encoded protein is CASSLNGELFF. The rearrangement uses TRBV7-3 and TRBJ2-2, with unresolved D. The CDR3 is made up of 11 amino acids. Germline V lookup: CDR1 SGHTA, CDR2 FQGTGA. V was clipped by 1 base and J by 7 bases, with 1 base between them.

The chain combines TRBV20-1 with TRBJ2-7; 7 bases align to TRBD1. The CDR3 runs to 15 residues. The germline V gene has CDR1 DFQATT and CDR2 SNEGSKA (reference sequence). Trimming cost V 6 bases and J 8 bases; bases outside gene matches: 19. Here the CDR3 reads CSADRPRDSSSKQYF. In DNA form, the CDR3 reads TGCAGTGCCGACCGTCCCCGGGACAGTTCTAGCAAGCAGTACTTC.